The entry below describes one T cell receptor (beta chain). A single base separates this from a much larger clone, so it may be a read error. This entry is derived from a study of T cells after yellow fever vaccination. This CDR3 region has 14 residues. Germline CDR1 SGDLS, CDR2 YYNGEE. TCRdb fed the 5' RACE reads into MiXCR, producing one record per CDR3 protein. This table has a few hundred thousand distinct CDR3 sequences, less than 9% appearing once. The V call is TRBV9, the J call TRBJ2-6; D is unclear. The receptor was derived from a man aged 25-45 years who received the YFV17D yellow fever vaccine. Here the sequenced sample was CD4+ T cells sorted from PBMCs, taken 15 days after the yellow fever booster vaccination. For the CDR3, the DNA is TGTGCCAGCAGCGTCCCCTCTGTGGCCAACGTCCTGACTTTC. Translation gives CASSVPSVANVLTF. The full variable domain, completed using reference TRBV9 and TRBJ2-6, is DSGVTQTPKHLITATGQRVTLRCSPRSGDLSVYWYQQSLDQGLQFLIQYYNGEERAKGNILERFSAQQFPDLHSELNLSSLELGDSALYFCASSVPSVANVLTFGAGSRLTVL.